This T cell receptor (beta chain) was identified during a study of blood T cell repertoires in COVID-19 (dated by TCRdb to the early 2020s). In the study overall: Collaborator samples came from the United States, Italy and Spain and covered acute and convalescent phases of COVID-19. The material from the prospective study consisted of cDNA or gDNA derived from T cells, B-cell-depleted T cells, or PBMCs. The dataset comprised deeply sampled blood TCRbeta repertoires from subjects exposed to, actively infected with, or recovered from COVID-19. The repertoires were released in a freely available public database meant as a resource for research on the immune response to SARS-CoV-2. Samples came from the ongoing ImmuneRACE study (first 160 participants) plus 1,254 subjects from 6 global collaborators. A de-identified subject ID, COVID-19 status, age in years and sex were almost always included in the sample metadata. Where available, HLA class I and class II types were obtained from metadata supplied by the sample provider rather than from assay-based typing.

Broad study findings and their caveats: The quantity of clinical and demographic metadata differed by source and by participant and was supplied without curation.

Via the germline V gene, CDR1 is MNHEY and CDR2 SVGAGI. The V and J ends are trimmed by 4 bases and 7 bases, leaving 13 bases between them. The cysteine opens and the phenylalanine closes a CDR3 of 13 amino acids. Kept here is only the CDR3 DNA, which spans 39 bases and is read in frame from base 1. TCRbeta CDR3 regions were amplified from genomic DNA by means of the immunoSEQ Assay, a bias-controlled multiplex PCR. The authors' analysis ran thus. The number of nucleated cells in each sample was estimated by amplification of reference gene primers within the assay. To quantify the absolute abundance of each unique TCRbeta CDR3 rearrangement, sequence reads were collapsed and filtered. For each sample, productive Simpson clonality was calculated as the square root of Simpson's diversity index over productive rearrangements. Entries here come from immuneACCESS through TCRdb and include only in-frame sequences with V and J called. Some clones fail to appear in such tables; in the studies checked, an unresolved V gene covers under half of the shortfall, and the cause of the remainder is unknown. That table gives V, J and clone size, and the DNA gave D and trimming. The table for this sample lists about 250,000 clones; approximately 86% of them were counted only once. In total, the top ten clones hold about 1.7% of the sample.

Turning to this clone: Its antigen is not yet known. No qualities accompany the bases; no much larger clone lies one base away.

Another Seattle source contributed samples from volunteer blood donors who had recovered from COVID-19. The collaborating institutions used their own protocols to collect whole blood in K2EDTA tubes. For TCRbeta analysis, collaborators shipped samples as frozen whole blood, isolated PBMCs, or DNA extracted from either of those sample types. The material sequenced was peripheral blood. The receptor was isolated from a woman aged 60-70 years who had recovered from COVID-19. The chain was built from TRBV6-5 and TRBJ1-2, with the D gene not confidently named. Here the CDR3 is given as CASSSLMAGGYTF. The sequenced DNA: TGTGCCAGCAGTTCTCTCATGGCTGGTGGCTACACCTTC.